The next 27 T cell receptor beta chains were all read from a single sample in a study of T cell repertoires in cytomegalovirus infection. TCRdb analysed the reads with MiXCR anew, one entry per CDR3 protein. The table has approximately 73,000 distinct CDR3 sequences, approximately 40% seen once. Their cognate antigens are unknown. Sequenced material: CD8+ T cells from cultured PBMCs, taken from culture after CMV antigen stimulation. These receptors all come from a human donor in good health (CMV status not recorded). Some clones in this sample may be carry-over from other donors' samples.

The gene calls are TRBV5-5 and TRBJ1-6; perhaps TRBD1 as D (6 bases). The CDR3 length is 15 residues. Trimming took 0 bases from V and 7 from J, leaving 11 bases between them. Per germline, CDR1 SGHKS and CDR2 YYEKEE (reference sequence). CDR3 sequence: CASSLAGQRNSPLHF. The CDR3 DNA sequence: TGTGCCAGCAGCTTGGCGGGACAAAGAAATTCACCCCTCCACTTT.

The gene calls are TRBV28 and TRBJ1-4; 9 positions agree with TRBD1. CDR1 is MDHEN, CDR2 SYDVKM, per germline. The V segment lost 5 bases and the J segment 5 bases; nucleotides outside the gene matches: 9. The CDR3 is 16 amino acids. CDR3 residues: CASSPNTGGQNEKLFF. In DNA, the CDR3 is TGTGCCAGCAGTCCAAATACAGGGGGCCAGAATGAAAAACTGTTTTTT.

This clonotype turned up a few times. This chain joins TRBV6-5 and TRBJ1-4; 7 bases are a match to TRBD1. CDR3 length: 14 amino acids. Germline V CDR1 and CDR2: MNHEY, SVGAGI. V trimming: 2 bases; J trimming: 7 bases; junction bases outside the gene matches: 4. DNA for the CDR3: TGTGCCAGCAGTTACGGGGACAGCTTTGAAAAACTGTTTTTT. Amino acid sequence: CASSYGDSFEKLFF.

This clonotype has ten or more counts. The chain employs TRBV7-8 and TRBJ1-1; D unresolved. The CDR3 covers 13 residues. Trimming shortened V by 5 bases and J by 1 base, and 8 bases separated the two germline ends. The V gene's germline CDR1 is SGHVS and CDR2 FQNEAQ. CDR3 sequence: CASSPFGNTEAFF. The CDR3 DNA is TGTGCCAGCAGCCCGTTCGGGAACACTGAAGCTTTCTTT.

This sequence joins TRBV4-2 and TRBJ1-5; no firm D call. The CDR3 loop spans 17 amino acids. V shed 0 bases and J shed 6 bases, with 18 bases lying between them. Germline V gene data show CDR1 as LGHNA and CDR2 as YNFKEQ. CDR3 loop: CASSQDTPAQSGQPQHF. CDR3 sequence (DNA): TGTGCCAGCAGCCAAGACACGCCGGCTCAAAGCGGTCAGCCCCAGCATTTT.

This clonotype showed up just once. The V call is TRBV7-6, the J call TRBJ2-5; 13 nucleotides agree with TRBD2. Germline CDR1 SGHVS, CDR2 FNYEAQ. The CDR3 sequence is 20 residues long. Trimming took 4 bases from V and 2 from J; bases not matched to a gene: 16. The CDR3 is CASSSALAGGPIFAQETQYF. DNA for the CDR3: TGTGCCAGCAGCTCAGCACTAGCGGGGGGGCCTATTTTTGCTCAAGAGACCCAGTACTTC.

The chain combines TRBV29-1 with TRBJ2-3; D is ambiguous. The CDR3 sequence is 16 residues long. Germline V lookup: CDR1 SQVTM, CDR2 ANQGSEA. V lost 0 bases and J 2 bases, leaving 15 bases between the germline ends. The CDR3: CSVEDQYSGYTDTQYF. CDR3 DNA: TGCAGCGTTGAAGACCAATACTCGGGCTACACAGATACGCAGTATTTT.

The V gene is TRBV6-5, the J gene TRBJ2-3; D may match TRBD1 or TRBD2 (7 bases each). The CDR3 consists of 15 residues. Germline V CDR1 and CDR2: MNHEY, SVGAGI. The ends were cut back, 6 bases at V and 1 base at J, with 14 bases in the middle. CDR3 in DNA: TGTGCCAGCAGCGCAGGGGGAGGGGGCACAGATACGCAGTATTTT. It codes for CASSAGGGGTDTQYF.

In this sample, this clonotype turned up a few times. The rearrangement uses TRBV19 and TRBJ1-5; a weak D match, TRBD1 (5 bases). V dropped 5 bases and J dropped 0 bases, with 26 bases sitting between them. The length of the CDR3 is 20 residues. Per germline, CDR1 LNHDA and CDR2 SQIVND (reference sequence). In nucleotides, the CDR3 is TGTGCCAGTAGTTTCCAGACCGGGACCGAAACTAAGGGTAGCAATCAGCCCCAGCATTTT. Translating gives CASSFQTGTETKGSNQPQHF.

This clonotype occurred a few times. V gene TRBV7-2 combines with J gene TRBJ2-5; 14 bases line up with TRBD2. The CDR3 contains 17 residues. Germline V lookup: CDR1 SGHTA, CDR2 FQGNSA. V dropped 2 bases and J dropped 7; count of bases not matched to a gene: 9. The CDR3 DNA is TGTGCCAGCAGCTTACGACTAGCGGGGGGGCCGTGGGGGACCCAGTACTTC. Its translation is CASSLRLAGGPWGTQYF.

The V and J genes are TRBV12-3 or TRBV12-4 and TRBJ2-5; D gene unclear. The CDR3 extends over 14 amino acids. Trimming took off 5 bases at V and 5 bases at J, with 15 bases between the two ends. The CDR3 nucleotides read TGTGCCAGCAGTCGATTCCAGGTCACCGAGACCCAGTACTTC. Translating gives CASSRFQVTETQYF.

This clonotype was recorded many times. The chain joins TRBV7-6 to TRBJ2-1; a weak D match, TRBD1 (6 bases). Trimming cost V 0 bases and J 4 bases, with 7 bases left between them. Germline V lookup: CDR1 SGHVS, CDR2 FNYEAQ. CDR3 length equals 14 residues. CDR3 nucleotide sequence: TGTGCCAGCAGCTTAGCGGGGGCATACAATGAGCAGTTCTTC. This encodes CASSLAGAYNEQFF.

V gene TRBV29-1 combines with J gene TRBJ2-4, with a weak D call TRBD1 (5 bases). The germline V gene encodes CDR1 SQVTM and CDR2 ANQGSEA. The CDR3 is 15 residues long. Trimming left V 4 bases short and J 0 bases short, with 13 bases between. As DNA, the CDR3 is TGCAGCGTTGCTGAGGACAACTTAGCCAAAAACATTCAGTACTTC. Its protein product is CSVAEDNLAKNIQYF.

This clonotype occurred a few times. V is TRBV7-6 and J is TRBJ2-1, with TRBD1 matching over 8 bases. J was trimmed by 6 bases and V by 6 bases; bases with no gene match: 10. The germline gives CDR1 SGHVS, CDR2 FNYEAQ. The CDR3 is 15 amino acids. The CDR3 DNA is TGTGCCAGCAGTCCAACACCAGGACAGGGCAATGAGCAGTTCTTC. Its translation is CASSPTPGQGNEQFF.

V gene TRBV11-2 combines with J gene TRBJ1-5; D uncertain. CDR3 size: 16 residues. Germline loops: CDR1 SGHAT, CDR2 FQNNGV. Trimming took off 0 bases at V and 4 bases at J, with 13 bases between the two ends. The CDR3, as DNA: TGTGCCAGCAGCTTAGAGGTGGGGATGGGGAATCAGCCCCAGCATTTT. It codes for CASSLEVGMGNQPQHF. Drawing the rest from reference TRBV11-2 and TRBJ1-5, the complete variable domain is EAGVAQSPRYKIIEKRQSVAFWCNPISGHATLYWYQQILGQGPKLLIQFQNNGVVDDSQLPKDRFSAERLKGVDSTLKIQPAKLEDSAVYLCASSLEVGMGNQPQHFGDGTRLSIL.

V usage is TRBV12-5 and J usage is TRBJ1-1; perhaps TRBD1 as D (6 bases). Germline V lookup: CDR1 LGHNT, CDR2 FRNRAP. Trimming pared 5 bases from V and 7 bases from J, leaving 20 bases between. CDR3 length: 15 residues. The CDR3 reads CASGPWTDRLDEAFF. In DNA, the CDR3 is TGTGCTAGTGGTCCATGGACAGACCGATTGGATGAAGCTTTCTTT.

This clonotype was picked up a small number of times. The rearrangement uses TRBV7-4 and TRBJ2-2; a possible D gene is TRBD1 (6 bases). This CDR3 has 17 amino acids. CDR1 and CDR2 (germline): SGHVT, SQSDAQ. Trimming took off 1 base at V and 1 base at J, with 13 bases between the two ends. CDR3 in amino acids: CASSLETSGENTGELFF. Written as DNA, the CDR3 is TGTGCCAGCAGCTTAGAAACGTCAGGGGAGAACACCGGGGAGCTGTTTTTT. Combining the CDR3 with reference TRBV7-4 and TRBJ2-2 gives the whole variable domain GAGVSQSPRYKVAKRGRDVALRCDSISGHVTLYWYRQTLGQGSEVLTYSQSDAQRDKSGRPSGRFSAERPERSVSTLKIQRTEQGDSAVYLCASSLETSGENTGELFFGEGSRLTVL.

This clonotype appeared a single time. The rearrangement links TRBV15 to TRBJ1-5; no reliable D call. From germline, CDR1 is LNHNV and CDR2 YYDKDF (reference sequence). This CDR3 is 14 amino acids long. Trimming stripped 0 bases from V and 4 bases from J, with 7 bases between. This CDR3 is CATSRDGGNQPQHF. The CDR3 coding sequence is TGTGCCACCAGCAGAGATGGTGGAAATCAGCCCCAGCATTTT.

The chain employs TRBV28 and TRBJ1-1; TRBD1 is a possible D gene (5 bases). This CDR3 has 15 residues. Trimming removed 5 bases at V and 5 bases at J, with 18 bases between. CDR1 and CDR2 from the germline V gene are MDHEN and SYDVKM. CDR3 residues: CASSLDSRPRTEAFF. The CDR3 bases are TGTGCCAGCAGTCTCGACAGTCGGCCCAGAACTGAAGCTTTCTTT.

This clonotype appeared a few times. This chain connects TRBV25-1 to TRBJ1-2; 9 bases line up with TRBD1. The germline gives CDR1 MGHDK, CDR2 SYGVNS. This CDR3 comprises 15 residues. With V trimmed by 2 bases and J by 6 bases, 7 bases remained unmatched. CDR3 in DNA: TGTGCCAGCAGTGAACCCCGGGACAGGGTCGATGGCTACACCTTC. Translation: CASSEPRDRVDGYTF.

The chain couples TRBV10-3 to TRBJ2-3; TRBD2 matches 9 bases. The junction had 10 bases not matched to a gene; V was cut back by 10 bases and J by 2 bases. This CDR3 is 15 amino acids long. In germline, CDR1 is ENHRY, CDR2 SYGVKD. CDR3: CATSGERGDTDTQYF. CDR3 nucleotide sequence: TGTGCCACCTCGGGGGAGCGGGGGGACACAGATACGCAGTATTTT.

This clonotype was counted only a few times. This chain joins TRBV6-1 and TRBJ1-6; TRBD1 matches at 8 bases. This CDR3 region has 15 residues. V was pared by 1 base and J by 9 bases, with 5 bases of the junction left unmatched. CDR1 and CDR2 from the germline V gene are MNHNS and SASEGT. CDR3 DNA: TGTGCCAGCAGTGAAGAGGACAGGGCGGCTTCACCCCTCCACTTT. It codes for CASSEEDRAASPLHF.

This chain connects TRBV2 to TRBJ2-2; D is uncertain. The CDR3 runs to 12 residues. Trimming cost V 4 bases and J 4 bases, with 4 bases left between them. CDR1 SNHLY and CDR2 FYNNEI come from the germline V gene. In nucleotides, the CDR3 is TGTGCCAGCAGTGGGCCCACCGGGGAGCTGTTTTTT. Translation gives CASSGPTGELFF.

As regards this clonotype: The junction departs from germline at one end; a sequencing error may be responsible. CDR3 coding DNA: TGTACCAGCAACTTAATATGGGACAGGCGTTCCGTAAACTATGGCTACACCTTC. It yields the protein CTSNLIWDRRSVNYGYTF. The chain employs TRBV7-4 and TRBJ1-2; 8 bases align to TRBD1. CDR1 and CDR2 (germline): SGHVT, SQSDAQ. The CDR3 has 18 residues.

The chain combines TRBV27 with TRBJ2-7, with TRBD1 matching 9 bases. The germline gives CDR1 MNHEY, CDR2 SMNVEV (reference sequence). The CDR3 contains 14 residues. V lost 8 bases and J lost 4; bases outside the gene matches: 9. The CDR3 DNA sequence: TGTGCCAGCGGCTGGGACAGGGCAAGTTACGAGCAGTACTTC. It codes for CASGWDRASYEQYF.

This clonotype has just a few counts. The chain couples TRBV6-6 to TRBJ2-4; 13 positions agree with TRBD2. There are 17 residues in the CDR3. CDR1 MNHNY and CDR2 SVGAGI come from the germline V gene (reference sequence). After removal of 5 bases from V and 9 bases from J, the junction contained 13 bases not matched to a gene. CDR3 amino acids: CASSRTSGGELLGIQYF. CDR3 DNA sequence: TGTGCCAGCAGTCGGACTAGCGGGGGAGAACTCCTCGGCATTCAGTACTTC.

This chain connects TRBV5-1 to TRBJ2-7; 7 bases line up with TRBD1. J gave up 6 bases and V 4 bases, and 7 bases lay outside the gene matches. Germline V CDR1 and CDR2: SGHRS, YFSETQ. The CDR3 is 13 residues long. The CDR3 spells CASSDTGTVEQYF. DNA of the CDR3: TGCGCCAGCAGCGACACCGGGACAGTCGAGCAGTACTTC.